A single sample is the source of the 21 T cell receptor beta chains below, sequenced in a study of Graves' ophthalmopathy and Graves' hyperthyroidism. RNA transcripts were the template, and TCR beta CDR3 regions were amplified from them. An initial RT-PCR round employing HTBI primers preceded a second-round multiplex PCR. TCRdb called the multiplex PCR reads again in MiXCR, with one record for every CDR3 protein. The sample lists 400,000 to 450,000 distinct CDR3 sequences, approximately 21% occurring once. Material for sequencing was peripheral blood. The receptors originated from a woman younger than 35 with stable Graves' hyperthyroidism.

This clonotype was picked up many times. CDR3 DNA sequence: TGTGCCAGCAGTGATAGGGGCTTTGAAGAGACCCAGTACTTC. This translates into CASSDRGFEETQYF. J is TRBJ2-5 and V is TRBV25-1, with D possibly TRBD1 on 5 matching bases. From germline, CDR1 is MGHDK and CDR2 SYGVNS. The V gene lost 3 bases and the J gene lost 3 bases, with 11 bases spanning the gap. This CDR3 contains 14 residues.

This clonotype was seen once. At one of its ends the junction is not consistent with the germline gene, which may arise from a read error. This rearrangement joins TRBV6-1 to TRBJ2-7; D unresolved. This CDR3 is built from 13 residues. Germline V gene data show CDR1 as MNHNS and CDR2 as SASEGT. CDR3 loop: CVSSPGQTYEQYF. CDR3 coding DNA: TGTGTCAGCTCACCAGGCCAAACCTACGAGCAGTACTTC.

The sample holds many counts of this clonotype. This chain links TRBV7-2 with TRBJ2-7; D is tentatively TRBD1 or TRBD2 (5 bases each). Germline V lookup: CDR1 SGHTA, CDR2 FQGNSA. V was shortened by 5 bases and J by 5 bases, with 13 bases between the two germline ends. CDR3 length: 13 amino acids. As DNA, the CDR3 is TGTGCCAGCAGCCCAAGGCGAGGGGACGAGCAGTACTTC. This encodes CASSPRRGDEQYF.

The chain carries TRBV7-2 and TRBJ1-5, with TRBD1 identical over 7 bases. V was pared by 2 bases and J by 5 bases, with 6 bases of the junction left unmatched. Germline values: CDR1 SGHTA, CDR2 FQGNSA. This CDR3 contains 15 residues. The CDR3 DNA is TGTGCCAGCAGCTTATTCGCGGGGACAGATCAGCCCCAGCATTTT. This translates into CASSLFAGTDQPQHF.

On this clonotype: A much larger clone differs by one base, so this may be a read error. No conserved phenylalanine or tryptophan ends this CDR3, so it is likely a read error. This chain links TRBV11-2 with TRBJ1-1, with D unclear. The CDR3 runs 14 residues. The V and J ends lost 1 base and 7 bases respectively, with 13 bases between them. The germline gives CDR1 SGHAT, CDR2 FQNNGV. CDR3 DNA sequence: TGTGCCAGCAGCTTAGCCCACGGCCCGTATGAAGCTTTCGTT. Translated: CASSLAHGPYEAFV.

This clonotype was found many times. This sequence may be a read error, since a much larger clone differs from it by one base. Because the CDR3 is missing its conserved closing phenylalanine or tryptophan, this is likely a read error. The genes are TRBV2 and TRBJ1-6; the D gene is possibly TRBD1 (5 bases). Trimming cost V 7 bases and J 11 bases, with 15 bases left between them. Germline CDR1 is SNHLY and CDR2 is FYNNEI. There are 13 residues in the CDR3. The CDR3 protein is CASKARDVTPLHL. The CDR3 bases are TGTGCCAGCAAGGCCCGGGACGTAACACCCCTCCACCTT.

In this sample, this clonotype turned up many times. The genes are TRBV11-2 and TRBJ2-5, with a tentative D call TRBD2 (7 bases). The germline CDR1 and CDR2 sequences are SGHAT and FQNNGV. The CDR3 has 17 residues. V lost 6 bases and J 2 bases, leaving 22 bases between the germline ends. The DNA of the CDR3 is TGTGCCAGCAGTCCCCAGGGGCTAGCGGTTATTCAAGAGACCCAGTACTTC. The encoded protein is CASSPQGLAVIQETQYF.

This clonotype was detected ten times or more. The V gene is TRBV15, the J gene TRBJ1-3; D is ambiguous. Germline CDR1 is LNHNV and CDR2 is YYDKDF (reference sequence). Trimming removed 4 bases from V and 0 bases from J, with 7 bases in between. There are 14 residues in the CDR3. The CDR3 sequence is CATSIDRSGNTIYF. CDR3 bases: TGTGCCACCAGCATTGACCGCTCTGGAAACACCATATATTTT.

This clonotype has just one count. For the CDR3, the DNA is TGCAGCGTTGCAGTGGGCAAAGAGACCCAGTACTTC. As protein: CSVAVGKETQYF. This chain connects TRBV29-1 to TRBJ2-5; D is unclear. The germline V gene encodes CDR1 SQVTM and CDR2 ANQGSEA. Deletions cut 4 bases from V and 3 bases from J, with 9 bases between. This CDR3 is 12 amino acids long.

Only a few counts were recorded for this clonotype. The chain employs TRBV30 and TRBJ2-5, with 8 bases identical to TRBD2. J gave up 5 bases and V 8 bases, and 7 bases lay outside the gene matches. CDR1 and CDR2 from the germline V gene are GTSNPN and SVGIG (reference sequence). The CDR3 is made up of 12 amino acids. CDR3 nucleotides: TGTGCCCGGGGGGGGCGCAGGGAGACCCAGTACTTC. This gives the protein CARGGRRETQYF.

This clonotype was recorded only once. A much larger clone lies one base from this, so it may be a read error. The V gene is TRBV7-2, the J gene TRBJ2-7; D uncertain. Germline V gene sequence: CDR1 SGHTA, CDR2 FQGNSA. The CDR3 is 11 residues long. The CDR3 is CASSPMGELYF. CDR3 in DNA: TGTGCCAGCAGTCCCATGGGTGAGCTGTACTTC.

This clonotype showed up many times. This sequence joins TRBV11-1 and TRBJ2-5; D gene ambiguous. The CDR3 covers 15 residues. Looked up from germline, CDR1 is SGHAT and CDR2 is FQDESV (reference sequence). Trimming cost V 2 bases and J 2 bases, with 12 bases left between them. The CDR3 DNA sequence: TGTGCCAGCAGCTTACTCCAGCTGGGTCAAGAGACCCAGTACTTC. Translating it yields CASSLLQLGQETQYF.

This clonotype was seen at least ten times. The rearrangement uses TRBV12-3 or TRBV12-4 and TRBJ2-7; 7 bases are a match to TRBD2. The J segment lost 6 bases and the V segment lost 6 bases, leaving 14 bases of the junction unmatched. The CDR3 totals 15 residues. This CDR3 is CASSAGTIGIFEQYF. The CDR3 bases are TGTGCCAGCAGCGCCGGGACTATCGGGATTTTCGAGCAGTACTTC.

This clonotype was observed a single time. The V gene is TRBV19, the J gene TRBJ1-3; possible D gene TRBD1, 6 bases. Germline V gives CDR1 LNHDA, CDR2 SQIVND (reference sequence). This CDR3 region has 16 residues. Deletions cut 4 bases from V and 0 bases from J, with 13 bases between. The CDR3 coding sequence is TGTGCCAGTAGTACCTCTCGGACAGTCTCTGGAAACACCATATATTTT. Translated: CASSTSRTVSGNTIYF.

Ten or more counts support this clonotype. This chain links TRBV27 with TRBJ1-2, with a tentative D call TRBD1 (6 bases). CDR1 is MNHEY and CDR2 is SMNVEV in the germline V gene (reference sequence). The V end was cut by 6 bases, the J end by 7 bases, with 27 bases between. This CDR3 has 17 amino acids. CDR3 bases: TGTGCCAGCAGAAGTCCCCTAGCACAGGGAGGCCAAAGTGGCTACACCTTC. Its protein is CASRSPLAQGGQSGYTF.

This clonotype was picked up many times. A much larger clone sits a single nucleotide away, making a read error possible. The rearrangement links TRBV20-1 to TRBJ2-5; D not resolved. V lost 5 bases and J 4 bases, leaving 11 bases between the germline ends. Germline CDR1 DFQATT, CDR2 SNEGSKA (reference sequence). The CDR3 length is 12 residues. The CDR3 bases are TGCAGTGCTGGGGAAATAGCAGAGACCCAGTACTTC. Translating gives CSAGEIAETQYF.

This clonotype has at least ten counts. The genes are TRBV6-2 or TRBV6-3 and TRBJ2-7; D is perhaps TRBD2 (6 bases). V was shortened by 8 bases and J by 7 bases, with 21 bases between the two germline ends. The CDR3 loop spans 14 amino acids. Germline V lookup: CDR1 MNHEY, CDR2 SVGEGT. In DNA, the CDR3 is TGTGCCAGCGAAAGGTACCCGGCTGGGGGGGAGCAGTACTTC. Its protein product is CASERYPAGGEQYF.

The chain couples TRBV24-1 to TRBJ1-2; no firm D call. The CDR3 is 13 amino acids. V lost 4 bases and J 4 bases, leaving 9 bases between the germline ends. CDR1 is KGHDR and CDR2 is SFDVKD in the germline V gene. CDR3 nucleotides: TGTGCCACCAGTGAAGGTCCGGTCTATGGCTACACCTTC. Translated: CATSEGPVYGYTF.

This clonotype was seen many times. The CDR3 DNA is TGTGCCAGCAGCTTGACAGACAATCAGCCCCAGCATTTT. This translates into CASSLTDNQPQHF. V is TRBV5-5 and J is TRBJ1-5; unclear D gene. Trimming removed 1 base from V and 3 bases from J, with 5 bases in between. This CDR3 is built from 13 residues. The V gene's germline CDR1 is SGHKS and CDR2 YYEKEE (reference sequence).

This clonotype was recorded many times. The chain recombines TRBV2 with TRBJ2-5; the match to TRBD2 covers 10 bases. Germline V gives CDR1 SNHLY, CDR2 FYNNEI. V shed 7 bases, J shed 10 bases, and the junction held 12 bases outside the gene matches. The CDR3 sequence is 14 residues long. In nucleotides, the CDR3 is TGTGCCAGCATTGGACTAGCGGATCCTTTGGACCAGTACTTC. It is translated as CASIGLADPLDQYF.

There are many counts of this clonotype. The DNA for the CDR3 is TGCGCCAGCAGCCTCCGGACTAGCGGGAGCTACGAGCAGTACTTC. This translates into CASSLRTSGSYEQYF. The rearrangement joins TRBV4-1 to TRBJ2-7; 13 bases fit TRBD2. The ends lost 4 bases at V and 3 bases at J; junction bases unmatched: 3. The CDR3 is made up of 15 amino acids. The V gene's germline CDR1 is MGHRA and CDR2 YSYEKL.